This entry lists 26 T cell receptor beta chains sequenced from one sample in a study of regulatory T cells in long-lasting Graves disease. HTBI primers from iRepertoire and Arm-PCR of CDR3 regions yielded the TCR beta libraries. TCRdb fed the multiplex PCR reads into MiXCR, producing one record per CDR3 protein. The sample holds around 500,000 distinct CDR3 sequences, roughly 20% seen once. As for time point: persistent/refractory GD, antithyroid drugs over 5 years with positive TRAb. Generation of the TCR library employed RNA extracted from PBMCs. Here the sequenced sample was peripheral blood mononuclear cells (PBMCs), taken when the disease was refractory, from a patient treated with antithyroid drugs. The receptors were sampled from a female donor with Graves disease.

There are a few counts of this clonotype. The chain employs TRBV29-1 and TRBJ2-5, with D possibly TRBD1 on 6 matching bases. Germline V gene sequence: CDR1 SQVTM, CDR2 ANQGSEA. V was clipped by 7 bases and J by 7 bases, with 16 bases between them. CDR3 size: 12 residues. CDR3 sequence (DNA): TGCAGCGCCACAACAGGGCCGGGGACCCAGTACTTC. As protein: CSATTGPGTQYF.

As DNA, the CDR3 is TGTGCCAGCAGCCCACCCGGGACTAGCGGGATCCAGGTGAGGGTCAATGAGCAGTTCTTC. Translation gives CASSPPGTSGIQVRVNEQFF. The chain employs TRBV11-2 and TRBJ2-1; TRBD2 aligns across 13 bases. The ends lost 5 bases at V and 6 bases at J; junction bases unmatched: 19. Germline CDR1 SGHAT, CDR2 FQNNGV. CDR3 length: 20 amino acids.

This chain links TRBV30 with TRBJ1-1; tentative D call: TRBD1 (6 bases). The germline V gene has CDR1 GTSNPN and CDR2 SVGIG (reference sequence). V shed 1 base and J shed 3 bases, with 6 bases lying between them. The CDR3 covers 12 residues. CDR3 residues: CAWSAGDTEAFF. The CDR3 coding sequence is TGTGCCTGGAGTGCAGGGGACACTGAAGCTTTCTTT.

This chain connects TRBV19 to TRBJ2-7; unclear D gene. The CDR3 has 14 amino acids. V lost 3 bases and J 0 bases, leaving 9 bases between the germline ends. Germline V gene sequence: CDR1 LNHDA, CDR2 SQIVND (reference sequence). The CDR3 is CASSMRGNSYEQYF. The DNA of the CDR3 is TGTGCCAGTAGTATGAGAGGAAACTCCTACGAGCAGTACTTC.

This clonotype was seen repeatedly, ten times or more. The CDR3 sequence is CASSLGLAGAYEQYF. The CDR3, as DNA: TGTGCCAGCAGCTTGGGACTAGCGGGAGCCTACGAGCAGTACTTC. This rearrangement joins TRBV11-2 to TRBJ2-7; 14 bases fit TRBD2. The ends lost 3 bases at V and 2 bases at J; junction bases unmatched: 0. Per the germline V gene, CDR1 is SGHAT and CDR2 is FQNNGV. The CDR3 has 15 amino acids.

This clonotype has a count of ten or more. The V call is TRBV6-1, the J call TRBJ2-2; D not certain. CDR1 MNHNS and CDR2 SASEGT come from the germline V gene. V lost 5 bases to trimming and J lost 0 bases, with 13 bases between them. CDR3 length: 16 amino acids. In DNA, the CDR3 is TGTGCCAGCAGTCGAACACATGGAGCGAACACCGGGGAGCTGTTTTTT. Its protein is CASSRTHGANTGELFF.

About this clonotype itself: One base away lies a much larger clone, so this may be a sequencing read error. The rearrangement uses TRBV7-2 and TRBJ2-5, with 8 bases fitting TRBD2. This CDR3 has 15 amino acids. With V trimmed by 5 bases and J by 7 bases, 12 bases remained unmatched. Germline values: CDR1 SGHTA, CDR2 FQGNSA. CDR3 residues: CASSLRGGAGGTQYF. The CDR3, as DNA: TGTGCCAGCAGCCTCCGGGGGGGCGCGGGGGGGACCCAGTACTTC.

The chain uses TRBV6-2 or TRBV6-3 and TRBJ1-5; D remains unclear. CDR3 length equals 16 residues. Trimming took off 1 base at V and 5 bases at J, with 15 bases between the two ends. Germline V CDR1 and CDR2: MNHEY, SVGEGT. The DNA of the CDR3 is TGTGCCAGCAGTTACTTGGTGAACCCAAAGTATCAGCCCCAGCATTTT. Translation: CASSYLVNPKYQPQHF.

This clonotype was counted many times. The J gene is TRBJ1-2, the V gene TRBV20-1; TRBD1 might be the D (5 bases). With 3 bases removed from V and 6 bases from J, the gap between germline ends came to 14 bases. Germline values: CDR1 DFQATT, CDR2 SNEGSKA (reference sequence). The CDR3 is made up of 13 amino acids. The CDR3 coding sequence is TGCAGTGCTAGTGGAGGGGCGCCCGATGGCTACACCTTC. Translation: CSASGGAPDGYTF.

Worth noting for this clonotype: A much larger clone lies a single base off, so this may be a read error. The chain uses TRBV6-1 and TRBJ2-2; TRBD2 might be the D (6 bases). CDR3 length: 14 amino acids. Per the germline V gene, CDR1 is MNHNS and CDR2 is SASEGT. CDR3 residues: CASSKPDGSGGLFF. In nucleotides, the CDR3 is TGTGCCAGCAGTAAACCCGACGGGAGTGGGGGGCTGTTTTTT.

This clonotype was recorded a few times. The V call is TRBV7-2, the J call TRBJ1-1, with D unclear. Germline CDR1 and CDR2: SGHTA and FQGNSA. This CDR3 has 12 residues. Trimming took off 2 bases at V and 4 bases at J, with 5 bases between the two ends. The chain's CDR3 is CASSLKPTEAFF. The CDR3 DNA reads TGTGCCAGCAGCTTAAAGCCCACTGAAGCTTTCTTT. Together with reference TRBV7-2 and TRBJ1-1, the CDR3 gives the full variable domain: GAGVSQSPSNKVTEKGKDVELRCDPISGHTALYWYRQSLGQGLEFLIYFQGNSAPDKSGLPSDRFSAERTGGSVSTLTIQRTQQEDSAVYLCASSLKPTEAFFGQGTRLTVV.

This clonotype showed up just a few times. This chain connects TRBV5-1 to TRBJ1-4, with D perhaps matching TRBD1 (6 bases). With 4 bases removed from V and 7 bases from J, the gap between germline ends came to 14 bases. CDR1 and CDR2 from the germline V gene are SGHRS and YFSETQ. The CDR3 contains 14 residues. CDR3 sequence reads: CASSPAGATEKLFF. As DNA, the CDR3 is TGCGCCAGCAGCCCCGCAGGGGCGACTGAAAAACTGTTTTTT.

This clonotype was counted between two and nine times. This sequence joins TRBV7-2 and TRBJ1-2; 7 bases are a match to TRBD1. The length of the CDR3 is 17 residues. V shed 4 bases and J 0 bases; nucleotides not matched to a gene: 11. The germline V gene has CDR1 SGHTA and CDR2 FQGNSA. CDR3 sequence (DNA): TGTGCCAGCAGCTCCCCGGGAAGACAGGGACCTAACTATGGCTACACCTTC. As protein: CASSSPGRQGPNYGYTF.

The sample holds many counts of this clonotype. This rearrangement joins TRBV12-3 or TRBV12-4 to TRBJ2-7; 8 positions match TRBD2. The trim removed 5 bases at V and 5 bases at J, leaving 5 bases unmatched. The CDR3 covers 13 residues. CDR3 in amino acids: CASSPGLAHEQYF. CDR3 DNA: TGTGCCAGCAGTCCCGGACTAGCTCACGAGCAGTACTTC.

V and J are TRBV20-1 and TRBJ2-3; perhaps TRBD2 as D (5 bases). Trimming shortened V by 0 bases and J by 6 bases, and 16 bases separated the two germline ends. CDR1 and CDR2 from the germline V gene are DFQATT and SNEGSKA (reference sequence). CDR3 length: 15 residues. CDR3 residues: CSARDYQLPGDTQYF. CDR3 sequence (DNA): TGCAGTGCTAGAGATTACCAACTGCCGGGGGATACGCAGTATTTT.

This clonotype was seen at least ten times. The chain couples TRBV9 to TRBJ2-7, with D uncertain. The CDR3 extends over 15 amino acids. Germline CDR1 reads SGDLS; CDR2 reads YYNGEE. The V end was cut by 0 bases, the J end by 3 bases, with 13 bases between. CDR3 in DNA: TGTGCCAGCAGCGTAGGGAGCCCCCTCCGCTACGAGCAGTACTTC. Translating gives CASSVGSPLRYEQYF.

This clonotype was picked up a small number of times. The chain couples TRBV27 to TRBJ1-6; D perhaps matches TRBD1 (6 bases). There are 15 residues in the CDR3. V was cut by 7 bases and J by 10 bases, with 20 bases left in between. Germline-derived CDR1 and CDR2 are MNHEY and SMNVEV (reference sequence). CDR3 sequence: CASNLVGGFGSPLHF. The CDR3 bases are TGTGCCAGCAACCTGGTAGGGGGATTCGGGTCACCCCTCCACTTT.

This clonotype has at least ten counts. The V call is TRBV6-1, the J call TRBJ1-2, with TRBD1 matching over 8 bases. The CDR3 extends over 13 amino acids. Unmatched junction bases numbered 0, after V lost 3 bases and J lost 3 bases. Germline lookup yields CDR1 MNHNS and CDR2 SASEGT. CDR3 coding DNA: TGTGCCAGCAGTGAGACAGGGGACTATGGCTACACCTTC. Residues: CASSETGDYGYTF.

The chain is built from TRBV5-6 and TRBJ1-2, with D unclear. The germline V gene has CDR1 SGHDT and CDR2 YYEEEE. The ends were cut back, 1 base at V and 7 bases at J, with 11 bases in the middle. CDR3 length: 13 amino acids. The CDR3 DNA reads TGTGCCAGCAGCTTGAAACCGCGGGGTGGCTACACCTTC. Encoded protein: CASSLKPRGGYTF.

This chain uses TRBV19 with TRBJ2-5; unclear D gene. This CDR3 spans 13 amino acids. Deletions cut 5 bases from V and 7 bases from J, with 14 bases between. Germline CDR1 LNHDA, CDR2 SQIVND (reference sequence). The CDR3 loop reads CASSRTAWRTQYF. The CDR3 DNA reads as TGTGCCAGTAGTCGGACGGCTTGGCGGACCCAGTACTTC.

This clonotype occurred many times. The chain uses TRBV2 and TRBJ2-4, with TRBD1 identical over 8 bases. This CDR3 has 13 amino acids. J gave up 5 bases and V 3 bases, and 0 bases lay outside the gene matches. The germline gives CDR1 SNHLY, CDR2 FYNNEI. The CDR3 coding sequence is TGTGCCAGCAGTGAGGACAGGGAAAACATTCAGTACTTC. Translation: CASSEDRENIQYF.

There are a few counts of this clonotype. J is TRBJ2-7 and V is TRBV28; D not resolved. This CDR3 contains 12 residues. V was cut by 5 bases and J by 7 bases, with 12 bases left in between. CDR1 and CDR2 from the germline V gene are MDHEN and SYDVKM. The DNA of the CDR3 is TGTGCCAGCAGTATCCCCCGGACGGAGCAGTACTTC. Its translation is CASSIPRTEQYF.

This clonotype has just one count. V and J are TRBV7-9 and TRBJ2-5, with 8 positions matching TRBD1. The V segment lost 3 bases and the J segment 4 bases; nucleotides outside the gene matches: 7. Looked up from germline, CDR1 is SEHNR and CDR2 is FQNEAQ (reference sequence). The CDR3 has 15 residues. Here the CDR3 reads CASSFSDTGGETQYF. The CDR3 nucleotides are TGTGCCAGCAGCTTCTCTGACACAGGGGGAGAGACCCAGTACTTC.

This clonotype showed up just a few times. The rearrangement links TRBV9 to TRBJ1-6; TRBD1 aligns across 9 bases. Germline CDR1 SGDLS, CDR2 YYNGEE. CDR3 length: 15 residues. The V and J ends lost 3 bases and 9 bases, in that order; junction bases with no gene match: 7. CDR3 amino acids: CASSAMTGGGSPLHF. The CDR3 coding sequence is TGTGCCAGCAGCGCCATGACAGGGGGAGGTTCACCCCTCCACTTT.

The genes are TRBV7-3 and TRBJ2-6, with D possibly called TRBD1 or TRBD2 (5 bases each). The CDR3 has 17 amino acids. Between the trimmed V and J ends, which lost 2 bases and 0 bases, there was a span of 11 bases. From germline, CDR1 is SGHTA and CDR2 FQGTGA. DNA for the CDR3: TGTGCCAGCAGCTTAGGGGACGGATTCTCTGGGGCCAACGTCCTGACTTTC. Translating it yields CASSLGDGFSGANVLTF. Complete variable domain (other parts from reference TRBV7-3 and TRBJ2-6): GAGVSQTPSNKVTEKGKYVELRCDPISGHTALYWYRQSLGQGPEFLIYFQGTGAADDSGLPNDRFFAVRPEGSVSTLKIQRTERGDSAVYLCASSLGDGFSGANVLTFGAGSRLTVL.

This clonotype has just a few counts. The chain recombines TRBV20-1 with TRBJ2-7, with unresolved D. This CDR3 contains 13 residues. With 0 bases removed from V and 5 bases from J, the gap between germline ends came to 11 bases. CDR1 and CDR2 (germline): DFQATT, SNEGSKA (reference sequence). CDR3 protein: CSARDAISDEQYF. The CDR3 DNA reads TGCAGTGCTAGAGATGCGATAAGCGACGAGCAGTACTTC.